The T cell receptor beta chain under discussion was sequenced for a study of T-cell memory formation after mild COVID-19. On the study more broadly: There were largely donor-specific TCR clusters.

From germline, CDR1 is PRHDT and CDR2 FYEKMQ (reference sequence). Trimming pared 5 bases from V and 5 bases from J, leaving 15 bases between. The CDR3 consists of 14 residues. As for this clonotype: Antigen specificity is unknown.

TCRdb itself ran the 5' RACE reads through MiXCR, one entry per CDR3 protein. Of about 430,000 distinct CDR3 sequences listed, roughly 24% are singletons. General study results and limits: Specificity for SARS-CoV-2 was not confirmed among the second-wave clones peaking on day 37.

The clonotype originates from an adult woman who had mild COVID-19 (a few samples of this study predate the infection). Cell type and time point are not known. The chain recombines TRBV13 with TRBJ2-5; D possibly corresponds to TRBD1 (7 bases). Sample: PBMCs or a T cell subset sorted from them (not recorded which). The CDR3 coding sequence is TGTGCCAGCAGCATACGGACAGGAGGGGAGACCCAGTACTTC. It specifies CASSIRTGGETQYF.